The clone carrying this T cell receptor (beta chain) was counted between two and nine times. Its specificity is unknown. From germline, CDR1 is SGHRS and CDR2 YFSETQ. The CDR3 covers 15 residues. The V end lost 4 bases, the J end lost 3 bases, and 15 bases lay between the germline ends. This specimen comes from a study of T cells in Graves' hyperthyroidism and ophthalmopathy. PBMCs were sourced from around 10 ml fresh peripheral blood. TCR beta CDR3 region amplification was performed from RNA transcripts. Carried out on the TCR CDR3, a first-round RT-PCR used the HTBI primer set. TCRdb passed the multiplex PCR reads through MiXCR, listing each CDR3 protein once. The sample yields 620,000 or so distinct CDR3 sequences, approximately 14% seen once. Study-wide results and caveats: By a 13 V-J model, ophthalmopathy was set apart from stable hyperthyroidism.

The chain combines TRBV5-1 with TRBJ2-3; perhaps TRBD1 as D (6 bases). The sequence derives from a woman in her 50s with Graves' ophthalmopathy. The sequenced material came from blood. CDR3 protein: CASSLGERGTDTQYF. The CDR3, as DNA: TGCGCCAGCAGCCTAGGGGAGAGGGGGACAGATACGCAGTATTTT.